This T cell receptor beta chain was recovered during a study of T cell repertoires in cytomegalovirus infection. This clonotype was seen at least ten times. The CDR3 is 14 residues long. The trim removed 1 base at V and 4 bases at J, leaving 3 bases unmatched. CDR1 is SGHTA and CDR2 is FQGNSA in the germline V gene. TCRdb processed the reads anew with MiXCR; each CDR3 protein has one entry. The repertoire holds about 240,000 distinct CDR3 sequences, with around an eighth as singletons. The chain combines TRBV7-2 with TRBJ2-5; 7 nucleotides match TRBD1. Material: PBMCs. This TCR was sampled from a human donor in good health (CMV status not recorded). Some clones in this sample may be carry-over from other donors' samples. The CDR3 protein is CASSLGSGGETQYF. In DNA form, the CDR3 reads TGTGCCAGCAGCTTAGGGTCAGGGGGAGAGACCCAGTACTTC.